The next 9 T cell receptor beta chains were all read from a single sample in a study of human T cells and chemical hapten exposure. TCRdb called the RACE reads again in MiXCR, with one record for every CDR3 protein. The data show about 69,000 distinct CDR3 sequences, with under 13% seen just once and around 6.8% held by the top ten. As to time point: patch test 2, 6 weeks after DPC sensitization. The treatment is: therapeutic diphenylcyclopropenone sensitization with weekly scalp DPC. Sequenced here: whole blood, sampled in connection with sensitization to the hapten diphenylcyclopropenone (DPC). The receptors shown here come from a woman aged 50 to 60 with alopecia areata. Some clones in this sample may be carry-over from other donors' samples.

In this sample, this clonotype turned up many times. This chain connects TRBV29-1 to TRBJ2-1; D remains ambiguous. Germline lookup yields CDR1 SQVTM and CDR2 ANQGSEA. Trimming removed 2 bases at V and 0 bases at J, with 5 bases between. The CDR3 loop spans 13 amino acids. CDR3 protein: CSVELVSYNEQFF. The CDR3 DNA reads as TGCAGCGTTGAACTAGTCTCCTACAATGAGCAGTTCTTC.

Many counts were recorded for this clonotype. This chain connects TRBV20-1 to TRBJ2-3, with D uncertain. CDR1 is DFQATT and CDR2 is SNEGSKA in the germline V gene (reference sequence). V lost 0 bases, J lost 6 bases, and 13 bases lay in between. The CDR3 totals 14 residues. The CDR3 loop reads CSARDPGPGDTQYF. CDR3 in DNA: TGCAGTGCTAGAGACCCCGGACCCGGGGATACGCAGTATTTT.

The chain combines TRBV13 with TRBJ2-7, with 15 bases lining up with TRBD2. CDR3 length: 16 residues. Trimming cost V 4 bases and J 6 bases; bases outside gene matches: 7. Germline V gene sequence: CDR1 PRHDT, CDR2 FYEKMQ (reference sequence). Here the CDR3 reads CASSYPGLAGGSEQYF. CDR3 nucleotide sequence: TGTGCCAGCAGCTACCCCGGACTAGCGGGAGGGAGCGAGCAGTACTTC.

This chain joins TRBV15 and TRBJ2-1; TRBD2 is a possible D gene (5 bases). The germline V gene encodes CDR1 LNHNV and CDR2 YYDKDF (reference sequence). V lost 2 bases and J lost 8, with 10 bases in between. The CDR3 contains 13 residues. This CDR3 is CATSRWRVDEQFF. The DNA for the CDR3 is TGTGCCACCAGCAGATGGCGGGTGGATGAGCAGTTCTTC.

The V and J genes are TRBV12-3 or TRBV12-4 and TRBJ1-3; D is uncertain. Trimming stripped 2 bases from V and 6 bases from J, with 8 bases between. The length of the CDR3 is 13 residues. DNA for the CDR3: TGTGCCAGCAGTTTACGGGTTCTAAACACCATATATTTT. Translated, it gives CASSLRVLNTIYF.

This clonotype turned up a few times. This sequence joins TRBV29-1 and TRBJ1-4, with 10 positions matching TRBD1. Germline V gene data show CDR1 as SQVTM and CDR2 as ANQGSEA. The V segment lost 5 bases and the J segment 3 bases; nucleotides outside the gene matches: 3. The CDR3 is 14 amino acids. CDR3 protein: CSVSGTGANEKLFF. The CDR3 DNA follows: TGCAGCGTTAGCGGGACAGGGGCTAATGAAAAACTGTTTTTT.

This clonotype has ten or more counts. The chain recombines TRBV2 with TRBJ1-5; no clear D. Germline V gives CDR1 SNHLY, CDR2 FYNNEI. The CDR3 has 15 residues. With 4 bases removed from V and 1 base from J, the gap between germline ends came to 11 bases. CDR3 coding DNA: TGTGCCAGCAGTGTGTTAGGGTCGAGCAATCAGCCCCAGCATTTT. Translated, it gives CASSVLGSSNQPQHF.

This clonotype was seen repeatedly, ten times or more. The gene calls are TRBV10-1 and TRBJ2-5; D not certain. Germline values: CDR1 WNHNN, CDR2 SYGVQD (reference sequence). This CDR3 contains 13 residues. The germline V and J ends were trimmed by 6 bases and 1 base, with 9 bases remaining between them. The CDR3 region is CASSQHPQETQYF. The CDR3 DNA reads as TGCGCCAGCAGCCAACACCCCCAAGAGACCCAGTACTTC.

This clonotype has only one observation. The V and J genes are TRBV7-2 and TRBJ2-2; 8 positions agree with TRBD1. With 3 bases clipped from V and 5 bases from J, the junction kept 5 bases outside the gene matches. The germline V gene has CDR1 SGHTA and CDR2 FQGNSA. The CDR3 has 15 amino acids. This chain's CDR3 is CASSFDRGWTGELFF. In DNA, the CDR3 is TGTGCCAGCAGCTTCGACAGGGGTTGGACCGGGGAGCTGTTTTTT.